Listed below are T cell receptor beta chains from one sample, sequenced in a study of radiotherapy plus CTLA-4 blockade in lung cancer. TCRdb's table, derived via immunoSEQ multiplex PCR, lists solely in-frame clones and lacks some. Of roughly 59,000 clones listed, about 72% are singletons. Sequenced material: peripheral blood, taken from a patient treated with radiotherapy plus ipilimumab. The receptors were gathered from a human donor with non-small cell lung cancer whose response to radiotherapy plus ipilimumab could not be evaluated. Both conserved end residues are part of each CDR3. Fields, in order: D gene, J gene, V gene, clone size, CDR3 protein, CDR3 DNA. A D gene is named only where the DNA matches it firmly. A clone size is listed for some rows: how often the clone was seen (once, few, many), or a class if it is expanded.

d_gene: NA; j_gene: TRBJ1-1; v_gene: TRBV11-2; abundance: NA; CDR3aa: CASSTSRSKGTEAFF; CDR3nt: TGTGCCAGCAGCACTAGTCGGAGTAAAGGGACTGAAGCTTTCTTT
d_gene: TRBD1; j_gene: TRBJ2-3; v_gene: TRBV2; abundance: once; CDR3aa: CASRTGSSDTQYF; CDR3nt: TGTGCCAGCAGGACAGGGTCGTCAGATACGCAGTATTTT
d_gene: NA; j_gene: TRBJ1-4; v_gene: TRBV7-9; abundance: few; CDR3aa: CASSPRTATTNEKLFF; CDR3nt: TGTGCCAGCAGCCCTCGGACAGCGACAACTAATGAAAAACTGTTTTTT
d_gene: NA; j_gene: TRBJ2-7; v_gene: TRBV6-1; abundance: NA; CDR3aa: CASSPGGSGYEQYF; CDR3nt: TGTGCCAGCAGCCCAGGAGGGTCCGGCTACGAGCAGTACTTC
d_gene: TRBD1; j_gene: TRBJ2-3; v_gene: TRBV6-5; abundance: NA; CDR3aa: CASSMKQGVLDTQYF; CDR3nt: TGTGCCAGCAGTATGAAACAGGGGGTTTTAGATACGCAGTATTTT
d_gene: TRBD1; j_gene: TRBJ2-3; v_gene: TRBV4-2; abundance: NA; CDR3aa: CASSPWTGGAEEAIMDTQYF; CDR3nt: TGTGCCAGCAGCCCTTGGACAGGGGGCGCTGAGGAAGCTATTATGGATACGCAGTATTTT
d_gene: TRBD1; j_gene: TRBJ1-1; v_gene: TRBV7-2; abundance: NA; CDR3aa: CASSRQGNTEAFF; CDR3nt: TGTGCCAGCAGCCGACAGGGGAACACTGAAGCTTTCTTT
d_gene: NA; j_gene: TRBJ2-6; v_gene: TRBV18; abundance: NA; CDR3aa: CASSLGSGANVLTF; CDR3nt: TGTGCCAGCTCCCTCGGCTCTGGGGCCAACGTCCTGACTTTC
d_gene: NA; j_gene: TRBJ1-4; v_gene: TRBV30; abundance: NA; CDR3aa: CAWSLWGRQEKLFF; CDR3nt: TGTGCCTGGAGTCTCTGGGGGCGGCAGGAAAAACTGTTTTTT
d_gene: NA; j_gene: TRBJ1-1; v_gene: TRBV6-5; abundance: NA; CDR3aa: CASSYGEETEAFF; CDR3nt: TGTGCCAGCAGTTATGGGGAGGAAACTGAAGCTTTCTTT
d_gene: TRBD1; j_gene: TRBJ1-2; v_gene: TRBV11-3; abundance: NA; CDR3aa: CAIKTGGDYGYTF; CDR3nt: TGTGCCATTAAGACAGGGGGCGACTATGGCTACACCTTC
d_gene: NA; j_gene: TRBJ2-3; v_gene: TRBV7-2; abundance: NA; CDR3aa: CASSSEVSDTQYF; CDR3nt: TGTGCCAGCAGCTCAGAGGTTTCAGATACGCAGTATTTT
d_gene: TRBD1; j_gene: TRBJ1-2; v_gene: TRBV27; abundance: few; CDR3aa: CASSLSGDRGWDGYTF; CDR3nt: TGTGCCAGCAGTTTGTCAGGAGACAGGGGATGGGACGGCTACACCTTC
d_gene: TRBD1; j_gene: TRBJ2-4; v_gene: TRBV4-1; abundance: NA; CDR3aa: CASSPGQAVNIQYF; CDR3nt: TGCGCCAGCAGCCCGGGACAGGCGGTAAACATTCAGTACTTC
d_gene: TRBD1; j_gene: TRBJ2-4; v_gene: TRBV10-3; abundance: few; CDR3aa: CAISESPSQGAKNIQYF; CDR3nt: TGTGCCATCAGTGAGTCGCCGTCACAGGGGGCCAAAAACATTCAGTACTTC
d_gene: NA; j_gene: TRBJ1-4; v_gene: TRBV4-1; abundance: NA; CDR3aa: CASSQRDGLNEKLFF; CDR3nt: TGCGCCAGCAGCCAGCGGGACGGTTTAAACGAAAAACTGTTTTTT
d_gene: TRBD2; j_gene: TRBJ2-7; v_gene: TRBV6-5; abundance: NA; CDR3aa: CASSYPGGGDHEQYF; CDR3nt: TGTGCCAGCAGTTACCCGGGTGGGGGGGACCACGAGCAGTACTTC
d_gene: TRBD1; j_gene: TRBJ2-1; v_gene: TRBV9; abundance: NA; CDR3aa: CASSLGQEAYNEQFF; CDR3nt: TGTGCCAGCAGCCTCGGACAGGAGGCCTACAATGAGCAGTTCTTC
d_gene: NA; j_gene: TRBJ1-5; v_gene: TRBV28; abundance: once; CDR3aa: CASTTPFDQPQHF; CDR3nt: TGTGCCAGCACCACTCCCTTTGATCAGCCCCAGCATTTT
d_gene: TRBD2; j_gene: TRBJ2-5; v_gene: TRBV27; abundance: NA; CDR3aa: CASSLSWGSGRSETQYF; CDR3nt: TGTGCCAGCAGTTTATCGTGGGGTAGCGGGAGGTCAGAGACCCAGTACTTC
d_gene: NA; j_gene: TRBJ2-5; v_gene: TRBV28; abundance: NA; CDR3aa: CASSNTWEQETQYF; CDR3nt: TGTGCCAGCAGTAACACGTGGGAGCAAGAGACCCAGTACTTC
d_gene: NA; j_gene: TRBJ2-1; v_gene: TRBV10-3; abundance: NA; CDR3aa: CAIGSGSYNEQFF; CDR3nt: TGTGCCATCGGCTCGGGGTCCTACAATGAGCAGTTCTTC
d_gene: NA; j_gene: TRBJ2-2; v_gene: TRBV4-2; abundance: NA; CDR3aa: CASSQDRSGNTGELFF; CDR3nt: TGTGCCAGCAGCCAAGATAGGAGCGGAAACACCGGGGAGCTGTTTTTT
d_gene: TRBD1; j_gene: TRBJ2-7; v_gene: TRBV30; abundance: few; CDR3aa: CAWSGTGGFPFQKYYEQYF; CDR3nt: TGTGCCTGGAGTGGGACAGGGGGGTTTCCCTTTCAAAAATACTACGAGCAGTACTTC
d_gene: NA; j_gene: TRBJ2-7; v_gene: TRBV5-1; abundance: NA; CDR3aa: CASSLGPVSPNGYEQYF; CDR3nt: TGCGCCAGCAGCTTGGGTCCCGTATCCCCTAATGGCTACGAGCAGTACTTC
d_gene: NA; j_gene: TRBJ1-2; v_gene: TRBV28; abundance: NA; CDR3aa: CASSGQNYGYTF; CDR3nt: TGTGCCAGCAGTGGACAGAACTATGGCTACACCTTC
d_gene: NA; j_gene: TRBJ1-1; v_gene: TRBV11-2; abundance: NA; CDR3aa: CASSARQFVMNTEAFF; CDR3nt: TGTGCCAGCAGCGCACGACAGTTCGTCATGAACACTGAAGCTTTCTTT
d_gene: NA; j_gene: TRBJ1-1; v_gene: TRBV27; abundance: NA; CDR3aa: CASSASQSEAFF; CDR3nt: TGTGCCAGCAGTGCCTCACAGTCTGAAGCTTTCTTT
d_gene: TRBD1; j_gene: TRBJ2-7; v_gene: TRBV19; abundance: NA; CDR3aa: CASSRTGRTYEQYF; CDR3nt: TGTGCCAGTAGTAGGACAGGGCGAACCTACGAGCAGTACTTC
d_gene: TRBD1; j_gene: TRBJ1-5; v_gene: TRBV10-1; abundance: NA; CDR3aa: CASSESWTGERNQPQHF; CDR3nt: TGCGCCAGCAGTGAGTCGTGGACAGGGGAGCGCAATCAGCCCCAGCATTTT
d_gene: TRBD1; j_gene: TRBJ2-7; v_gene: TRBV27; abundance: NA; CDR3aa: CASSLSTGAPGSYEQYF; CDR3nt: TGTGCCAGCAGTTTATCAACAGGGGCCCCAGGGTCCTACGAGCAGTACTTC
d_gene: TRBD2; j_gene: TRBJ2-5; v_gene: TRBV7-2; abundance: NA; CDR3aa: CASSLVRGGQETQYF; CDR3nt: TGTGCCAGCAGCTTAGTACGGGGGGGGCAAGAGACCCAGTACTTC
d_gene: NA; j_gene: TRBJ1-1; v_gene: TRBV5-5; abundance: few; CDR3aa: CASSQEGGGPNTEAFF; CDR3nt: TGCGCCAGCAGCCAAGAGGGGGGGGGCCCGAACACTGAAGCTTTCTTT
d_gene: TRBD1; j_gene: TRBJ1-6; v_gene: TRBV11-1; abundance: NA; CDR3aa: CASSSSDRGFNSPLHF; CDR3nt: TGTGCCAGCAGCTCCTCGGACAGGGGCTTCAATTCACCCCTCCACTTT
d_gene: TRBD1; j_gene: TRBJ1-3; v_gene: TRBV2; abundance: NA; CDR3aa: CASSADRGSGNTIYF; CDR3nt: TGTGCCAGCAGTGCGGACAGGGGATCCGGAAACACCATATATTTT
d_gene: TRBD2; j_gene: TRBJ2-7; v_gene: TRBV4-1; abundance: NA; CDR3aa: CASSQLGTSGSSYEQYF; CDR3nt: TGCGCCAGCAGCCAGCTCGGGACTAGCGGCTCCTCCTACGAGCAGTACTTC
d_gene: NA; j_gene: TRBJ1-6; v_gene: TRBV4-3; abundance: NA; CDR3aa: CASSQDQGFYNSPLHF; CDR3nt: TGCGCCAGCAGCCAAGATCAGGGGTTCTATAATTCACCCCTCCACTTT
d_gene: NA; j_gene: TRBJ1-2; v_gene: TRBV11-1; abundance: NA; CDR3aa: CASSRAGYGYTF; CDR3nt: TGTGCCAGCAGCCGCGCGGGCTATGGCTACACCTTC
d_gene: TRBD2; j_gene: TRBJ2-1; v_gene: TRBV27; abundance: NA; CDR3aa: CASSLGLAGVGSFF; CDR3nt: TGTGCCAGCAGTTTGGGACTAGCGGGAGTTGGGTCGTTCTTC
d_gene: TRBD2; j_gene: TRBJ2-1; v_gene: TRBV4-1; abundance: NA; CDR3aa: CASRQGIRGGYSEQFF; CDR3nt: TGCGCCAGCAGACAAGGTATCCGGGGGGGCTACAGTGAGCAGTTCTTC
d_gene: NA; j_gene: TRBJ1-3; v_gene: TRBV6-6; abundance: few; CDR3aa: CASRSHEGNTIYF; CDR3nt: TGTGCCAGCAGGTCGCACGAGGGAAACACCATATATTTT
d_gene: TRBD1; j_gene: TRBJ2-3; v_gene: TRBV28; abundance: NA; CDR3aa: CASSPSDRDTDTQYF; CDR3nt: TGTGCCAGCAGTCCCTCGGACAGGGACACAGATACGCAGTATTTT
d_gene: NA; j_gene: TRBJ2-5; v_gene: TRBV7-6; abundance: NA; CDR3aa: CASSLWGQQETQYF; CDR3nt: TGTGCCAGCAGCTTATGGGGCCAGCAAGAGACCCAGTACTTC
d_gene: TRBD1; j_gene: TRBJ2-5; v_gene: TRBV15; abundance: few; CDR3aa: CATSRDQGAGETQYF; CDR3nt: TGTGCCACCAGCAGAGATCAGGGGGCAGGAGAGACCCAGTACTTC
d_gene: NA; j_gene: TRBJ1-5; v_gene: TRBV12-5; abundance: NA; CDR3aa: CASGLAAMGANPDQPQHF; CDR3nt: TGTGCTAGTGGTTTGGCGGCGATGGGGGCTAATCCGGATCAGCCCCAGCATTTT
d_gene: TRBD1; j_gene: TRBJ1-2; v_gene: TRBV19; abundance: NA; CDR3aa: CASSIDFPGQPYGYTF; CDR3nt: TGTGCCAGTAGTATAGATTTTCCGGGACAGCCCTATGGCTACACCTTC
d_gene: NA; j_gene: TRBJ2-7; v_gene: TRBV7-2; abundance: NA; CDR3aa: CASSLAIPPALQYF; CDR3nt: TGTGCCAGCAGCTTAGCTATACCCCCCGCTCTACAGTACTTC
d_gene: TRBD1; j_gene: TRBJ1-5; v_gene: TRBV19; abundance: NA; CDR3aa: CASSMGTGVQPQHF; CDR3nt: TGTGCCAGTAGTATGGGGACAGGGGTTCAGCCCCAGCATTTT
d_gene: NA; j_gene: TRBJ1-3; v_gene: TRBV11-2; abundance: few; CDR3aa: CASSSRRGGGNTIYF; CDR3nt: TGTGCCAGCAGCTCGCGGCGGGGTGGTGGAAACACCATATATTTT
d_gene: NA; j_gene: TRBJ2-7; v_gene: TRBV27; abundance: NA; CDR3aa: CASRLSGSYEQYF; CDR3nt: TGTGCCAGCAGATTGAGTGGCTCCTACGAGCAGTACTTC
d_gene: TRBD2; j_gene: TRBJ2-3; v_gene: TRBV19; abundance: NA; CDR3aa: CASTLAGADTQYF; CDR3nt: TGTGCCAGTACCCTAGCGGGAGCAGATACGCAGTATTTT
d_gene: TRBD1; j_gene: TRBJ2-1; v_gene: TRBV7-9; abundance: few; CDR3aa: CASSPKGQGRNNEQFF; CDR3nt: TGTGCCAGCAGCCCCAAGGGACAGGGACGGAACAATGAGCAGTTCTTC
d_gene: NA; j_gene: TRBJ1-1; v_gene: TRBV5-4; abundance: few; CDR3aa: CASSLDRPTEAFF; CDR3nt: TGTGCCAGCAGCCTAGACAGGCCCACTGAAGCTTTCTTT
d_gene: TRBD2; j_gene: TRBJ2-3; v_gene: TRBV7-3; abundance: NA; CDR3aa: CASSPTLAGGLGTQYF; CDR3nt: TGTGCCAGCAGCCCCACACTAGCGGGGGGGCTGGGTACGCAGTATTTT
d_gene: TRBD1; j_gene: TRBJ2-3; v_gene: TRBV11-2; abundance: NA; CDR3aa: CASSIQGAGTDTQYF; CDR3nt: TGTGCCAGCAGCATACAGGGGGCGGGCACAGATACGCAGTATTTT
d_gene: NA; j_gene: TRBJ1-6; v_gene: TRBV5-5; abundance: NA; CDR3aa: CASTPGIAGDSPLHF; CDR3nt: TGTGCCAGCACCCCTGGGATTGCAGGGGATTCACCCCTCCACTTT
d_gene: NA; j_gene: TRBJ1-1; v_gene: TRBV5-1; abundance: few; CDR3aa: CASSLGDSSEAFF; CDR3nt: TGCGCCAGCAGCTTGGGTGACAGCTCTGAAGCTTTCTTT